A selection of T cell receptor beta chains follows, all from one sample in a study of CXCR3-negative and CXCR3-positive naive CD8 T cells. TCRdb reworked the 5' RACE reads into one entry per CDR3 protein, no DNA. Its table lists tens of thousands of distinct CDR3 sequences. The sample was naive CXCR3+ CD8+ T cells from blood. The source of these receptors is a human donor in good health. Some clones in this sample may be carry-over from other donors' samples. Both conserved end residues are part of each CDR3.

J: TRBJ2-1
V: TRBV4-1
CDR3: CASSQDPRGREQFF

J: TRBJ1-5
V: TRBV20-1
CDR3: CSARDLKSGGSNQPQHF

J: TRBJ2-2
V: TRBV28
CDR3: CASSYANTGELFF

J: TRBJ2-7
V: TRBV11-2
CDR3: CASSLGTVYPYEQYF

J: TRBJ2-2
V: TRBV6-5
CDR3: CASSYVGTGELFF

J: TRBJ2-3
V: TRBV6-5
CDR3: CASSSSRESTDTQYF

J: TRBJ1-6
V: TRBV25-1
CDR3: CASSERTGVNSPLHF

J: TRBJ2-2
V: TRBV29-1
CDR3: CSVIDYDTGELFF

J: TRBJ2-7
V: TRBV27
CDR3: CASSFSGPAYEQYF

J: TRBJ2-7
V: TRBV28
CDR3: CASSSSFDYYEQYF

J: TRBJ2-3
V: TRBV7-6
CDR3: CASSHTYTDTQCF

J: TRBJ2-1
V: TRBV19
CDR3: CASRASGPTGSYNEQFF